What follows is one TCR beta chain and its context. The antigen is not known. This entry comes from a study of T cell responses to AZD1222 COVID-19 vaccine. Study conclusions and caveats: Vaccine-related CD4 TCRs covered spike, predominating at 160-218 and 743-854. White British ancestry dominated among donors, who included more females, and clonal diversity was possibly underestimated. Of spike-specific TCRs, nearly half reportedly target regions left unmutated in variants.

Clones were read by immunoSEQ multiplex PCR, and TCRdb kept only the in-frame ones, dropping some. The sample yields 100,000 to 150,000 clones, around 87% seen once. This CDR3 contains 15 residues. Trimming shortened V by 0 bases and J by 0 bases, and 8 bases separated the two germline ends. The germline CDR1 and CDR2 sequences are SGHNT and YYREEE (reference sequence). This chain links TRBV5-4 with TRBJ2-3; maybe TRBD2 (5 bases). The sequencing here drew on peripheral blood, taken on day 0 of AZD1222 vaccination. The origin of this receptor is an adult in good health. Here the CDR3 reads CASSLAGSSTDTQYF. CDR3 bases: TGTGCCAGCAGCTTGGCGGGGAGTAGCACAGATACGCAGTATTTT. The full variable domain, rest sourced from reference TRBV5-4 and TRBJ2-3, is ETGVTQSPTHLIKTRGQQVTLRCSSQSGHNTVSWYQQALGQGPQFIFQYYREEENGRGNFPPRFSGLQFPNYSSELNVNALELDDSALYLCASSLAGSSTDTQYFGPGTRLTVL.